This note documents a single TCR beta chain sequence. Its antigen is still unknown. Base-call qualities are not available, and no considerably larger clone is one nucleotide away. The record originates from a study of T-cell memory formation after mild COVID-19 listed by TCRdb under 2021. Study-wide context: Most TCR sequence clusters were specific to one of the two donors. The cohort was made up of two young adult volunteers, one female and one male, who were previously healthy. In two donors, T-cell clones that expanded and contracted after mild COVID-19 were followed by sequencing TCRalpha and TCRbeta repertoires longitudinally.

PBMCs were isolated by Ficoll-Paque density gradient centrifugation. Overall results and qualifications from the work: The study included only a couple of mild cases, and larger cohorts that include severe cases with pre-infection samples were judged to be necessary. The detection of some responding clones in pre-infection memory suggests that pre-existing cross-reactive memory T cells joined the SARS-CoV-2 response. Clones contracting from day 15 to 85 had balanced CD4/CD8 phenotypes, while a second wave expanding from day 15 to 37 was biased towards CD4+. The second-wave clones that peaked on day 37 were not confirmed to be SARS-CoV-2 specific. Contracting CD4+ clones were found mainly in CM and EM memory subsets, while CD8+ clones were enriched in EMRA.

The instrument given in TCRdb is Illumina NovaSeq 6000. TCRalpha and TCRbeta cDNA libraries were built by 5'RACE with constant-segment primers, adding sample barcodes and unique molecular identifiers. RNA was extracted from every sample with Trizol reagent. Libraries were amplified in two PCR steps, with a second sample barcode and Illumina TruSeq adapters added in the second step. The libraries were sequenced on an Illumina NovaSeq using 2 x 150 bp paired-end reads. The source study handled its data this way. Reads were demultiplexed and collapsed into UMI-guided consensus sequences with migec v1.2.7. Using mixcr v2.1.11, the UMI consensuses were aligned to TRA and TRB V and J templates and assembled into clonotypes. A clonotype was counted as expanded or contracted only if both edgeR and NoisET called the change significant, with noise models trained on biological replicates. For edgeR calls, the thresholds were a false discovery rate-adjusted p below 0.01 and a log2 fold-change of 1. PCA with hierarchical clustering of max-normalized trajectories of the 1000 most abundant clonotypes was used as exploratory dynamics analysis. Separately sequenced CD4+ and CD8+ repertoires were used to assign a CD4 or CD8 phenotype to each responding clone. TCRdb reanalyzed the raw reads on its own, using fastp at Q25 for trimming and MiXCR for clone calling, and kept in-frame beta chains. Each CDR3 protein appears once, grouped with its most common genes and DNA. The V and J calls were not made by the authors but by TCRdb's processing. Present in this sample are under 200,000 distinct CDR3 sequences, around a tenth of which were seen just once. The ten top clones hold 3.8% of the sample.

The receptor comes from a man aged 18 to 30 who had mild COVID-19 (a few samples of this study predate the infection). The sample titles of this study are shuffled in the database, so cell type and time point are left out; the donor was told from shared clones. The sequenced material came from PBMCs or a T cell subset sorted from them (not recorded which).

CDR3 sequence: CAPGGATNEQFF. The bases are TGTGCCCCAGGAGGAGCCACGAACGAGCAGTTCTTC. The sequence links TRBV12-3 or TRBV12-4 to TRBJ2-1; TRBD2 is perhaps the D gene, given 5 matching bases. From its cysteine to its phenylalanine, the CDR3 spans 12 amino acids. Solely the CDR3 DNA is kept, with 36 bases framed from the first base. V is cut by 11 bases and J by 10 bases, and the space between the germline ends is 18 bases.